The clone carrying this T cell receptor beta chain was seen a few times. Its matching antigen is unknown. This sample was included in a study of beta chain features in type 1 diabetes. Study findings and constraints: Within each of all four CD4+ subsets, Type 1 diabetes patients had TCRB CDR3s that were moderately but significantly shorter.

The CDR3 runs 14 residues. V was trimmed by 5 bases and J by 2 bases, leaving 12 bases between them. Germline values: CDR1 LNHNV, CDR2 YYDKDF (reference sequence). Every isolated RNA sample was fully reverse transcribed, so sequencing captured expressed TCRB transcripts. Profiling relied on immunoSEQ multiplex PCR, and the TCRdb table lists in-frame clones only, not all of them. The sample contains approximately 360,000 clones, roughly 12% of which appear only once. V is TRBV15 and J is TRBJ1-1; D not certain. The receptor was isolated from a woman between 18 and 29 years old with type 1 diabetes. The sample was naive CD4+ T cells from blood. The CDR3 is CATSLRSGNTEAFF. DNA of the CDR3: TGTGCCACCAGCTTACGATCAGGTAACACTGAAGCTTTCTTT.